This is a list of T cell receptor beta chains from one sample in a study of PD-1 blockade in classical Hodgkin lymphoma. Method: immunoSEQ multiplex PCR; TCRdb's copy keeps in-frame clones and lacks some. The table lists approximately 30,000 clones, around four fifths of them singletons. Specimen: peripheral blood mononuclear cells (PBMCs), collected before the second cycle of nivolumab. These TCRs come from a human donor with classical Hodgkin lymphoma. CDR3s include the opening cysteine and the closing phenylalanine or tryptophan. Each record gives: clone size, D gene, J gene, V gene, CDR3 DNA, CDR3 protein. The D gene is left open where the match is weak. Some rows have no size entry. The others give once, few or many, or a class for an expanded clone.

clone size: medium-sized
D gene: .
J gene: TRBJ2-5
V gene: TRBV29-1
CDR3 DNA: TGCAGCGTTGCAGGAGGAATGGAGACCCAGTACTTC
CDR3 protein: CSVAGGMETQYF

clone size: .
D gene: .
J gene: TRBJ2-5
V gene: TRBV7-9
CDR3 DNA: TGTGCCAGCAGCTTAGCGGGGGGCCAAGAGACCCAGTACTTC
CDR3 protein: CASSLAGGQETQYF

clone size: .
D gene: .
J gene: TRBJ1-3
V gene: TRBV9
CDR3 DNA: TGTGCCAGCAGCCCGACCGACTCTGGAAACACCATATATTTT
CDR3 protein: CASSPTDSGNTIYF

clone size: .
D gene: TRBD1
J gene: TRBJ1-5
V gene: TRBV6-1
CDR3 DNA: TGTGCCAGCAGTGCCCTACAGGGGTATAGCAATCAGCCCCAGCATTTT
CDR3 protein: CASSALQGYSNQPQHF

clone size: .
D gene: TRBD1
J gene: TRBJ1-2
V gene: TRBV19
CDR3 DNA: TGTGCCAGTAGTGCCCGGACAGGGGTCTATGGCTACACCTTC
CDR3 protein: CASSARTGVYGYTF

clone size: .
D gene: .
J gene: TRBJ1-2
V gene: TRBV4-3
CDR3 DNA: TGCGCCAGCAGCCAAGTGTGGGGGGCCTCCTATGACTACACCTTC
CDR3 protein: CASSQVWGASYDYTF

clone size: .
D gene: .
J gene: TRBJ1-5
V gene: TRBV28
CDR3 DNA: TGTGCCAGCAGTCAGAAGGGGGTATTTCGCAATCAGCCCCAGCATTTT
CDR3 protein: CASSQKGVFRNQPQHF

clone size: .
D gene: .
J gene: TRBJ2-7
V gene: TRBV6-5
CDR3 DNA: TGTGCCAGCAGGCGACAAGGCAGCGACGAGCAGTACTTC
CDR3 protein: CASRRQGSDEQYF

clone size: .
D gene: .
J gene: TRBJ2-7
V gene: TRBV5-4
CDR3 DNA: TGTGCCAGCAGCTTGGGAGCCATCAGCTCCTACGAGCAGTACTTC
CDR3 protein: CASSLGAISSYEQYF

clone size: .
D gene: .
J gene: TRBJ2-7
V gene: TRBV6-6
CDR3 DNA: TGTGCCAGCAGTTACGGGCAGAACTCCTACGAGCAGTACTTC
CDR3 protein: CASSYGQNSYEQYF

clone size: .
D gene: .
J gene: TRBJ1-1
V gene: TRBV27
CDR3 DNA: TGTGCCAGCAGTTTATCCCCGAGGGCGGAAGCTTTCTTT
CDR3 protein: CASSLSPRAEAFF

clone size: .
D gene: TRBD2
J gene: TRBJ2-1
V gene: TRBV9
CDR3 DNA: TGTGCCAGCAGCGTAATGTCCCCGGCTAGCGGCTTTTACAATGAGCAGTTCTTC
CDR3 protein: CASSVMSPASGFYNEQFF

clone size: .
D gene: TRBD2
J gene: TRBJ2-3
V gene: TRBV6-1
CDR3 DNA: TGTGCCAGCAGTGAGGGACTAGCGGGAGCAGATACGCAGTATTTT
CDR3 protein: CASSEGLAGADTQYF

clone size: .
D gene: .
J gene: TRBJ2-1
V gene: TRBV18
CDR3 DNA: TGTGCCAGCTCTGCCTCGCCTAGCGCCTACAATGAGCAGTTCTTC
CDR3 protein: CASSASPSAYNEQFF

clone size: .
D gene: .
J gene: TRBJ1-2
V gene: TRBV7-9
CDR3 DNA: TGTGCCAGCAGCTTTCCGAGAGGCTATGGCTACACCTTC
CDR3 protein: CASSFPRGYGYTF

clone size: .
D gene: .
J gene: TRBJ2-2
V gene: TRBV27
CDR3 DNA: TGTGCCAGCAGGACGACAGGGAACACCGGGGAGCTGTTTTTT
CDR3 protein: CASRTTGNTGELFF

clone size: .
D gene: .
J gene: TRBJ1-1
V gene: TRBV2
CDR3 DNA: TGTGCCAGCAGTGAAGCGGGGAAGGGGGAAGCTTTCTTT
CDR3 protein: CASSEAGKGEAFF

clone size: .
D gene: .
J gene: TRBJ1-2
V gene: TRBV30
CDR3 DNA: TGTGCCTGGAGTGTACAAGTAGAATACACCTTC
CDR3 protein: CAWSVQVEYTF

clone size: .
D gene: .
J gene: TRBJ2-2
V gene: TRBV7-9
CDR3 DNA: TGTGCCAGCAGCTTAGCCCAGGGGGGGGAGCTGTTTTTT
CDR3 protein: CASSLAQGGELFF

clone size: .
D gene: .
J gene: TRBJ2-2
V gene: TRBV28
CDR3 DNA: TGTGCCAGCAGGAGCGATGGGGAGCTGTTTTTT
CDR3 protein: CASRSDGELFF

clone size: .
D gene: .
J gene: TRBJ2-2
V gene: TRBV29-1
CDR3 DNA: TGCAGCGTTGCTAGGCAGGCGAACACCGGGGAGCTGTTTTTT
CDR3 protein: CSVARQANTGELFF

clone size: .
D gene: .
J gene: TRBJ1-1
V gene: TRBV6-6
CDR3 DNA: TGTGCCAGCAGCGCAGGGTGGAAGAACACTGAAGCTTTCTTT
CDR3 protein: CASSAGWKNTEAFF

clone size: .
D gene: TRBD1
J gene: TRBJ1-4
V gene: TRBV5-1
CDR3 DNA: TGCGCCAGCAGCCAAGGGGGGACAGGAGGAGAAAAACTGTTTTTT
CDR3 protein: CASSQGGTGGEKLFF

clone size: .
D gene: .
J gene: TRBJ1-1
V gene: TRBV6-1
CDR3 DNA: TGTGCCAGCAGTGAACCCCCTACAGTCACTGAAGCTTTCTTT
CDR3 protein: CASSEPPTVTEAFF

clone size: .
D gene: .
J gene: TRBJ1-2
V gene: TRBV14
CDR3 DNA: TGTGCCAGCAGCCAAGAGTTTCCAGCCCTCGGCTATGGCTACACCTTC
CDR3 protein: CASSQEFPALGYGYTF

clone size: .
D gene: .
J gene: TRBJ2-6
V gene: TRBV9
CDR3 DNA: TGTGCCAGCAGCGCCGCCGGGTCTCTCTTCTCTGGGGCCAACGTCCTGACTTTC
CDR3 protein: CASSAAGSLFSGANVLTF

clone size: .
D gene: .
J gene: TRBJ1-4
V gene: TRBV9
CDR3 DNA: TGTGCCAGCAGCACCCGGCCAGCGGGGGAAAAACTGTTTTTT
CDR3 protein: CASSTRPAGEKLFF

clone size: .
D gene: .
J gene: TRBJ2-1
V gene: TRBV7-9
CDR3 DNA: TGTGCCAGCAGCTACCGCTATGAGCAGTTCTTC
CDR3 protein: CASSYRYEQFF

clone size: .
D gene: .
J gene: TRBJ2-4
V gene: TRBV5-4
CDR3 DNA: TGTGCCAGCAGGCCTTCCTGGGGGGTCGGCATTCAGTACTTC
CDR3 protein: CASRPSWGVGIQYF

clone size: .
D gene: .
J gene: TRBJ2-5
V gene: TRBV7-2
CDR3 DNA: TGTGCCAGCAGCTTAGTATACAGACCCCAAGAGACCCAGTACTTC
CDR3 protein: CASSLVYRPQETQYF

clone size: .
D gene: .
J gene: TRBJ1-1
V gene: TRBV5-1
CDR3 DNA: TGCGCCAGCAGCTCCTCCCTCGTAGATTCTGAAGCTTTCTTT
CDR3 protein: CASSSSLVDSEAFF

clone size: once
D gene: .
J gene: TRBJ2-1
V gene: TRBV11-3
CDR3 DNA: TGTGCCAGCAGCTTAAGGGTAGCGCGGTACAATGAGCAGTTCTTC
CDR3 protein: CASSLRVARYNEQFF

clone size: few
D gene: .
J gene: TRBJ2-2
V gene: TRBV13
CDR3 DNA: TGTGCCAGCAGCCTTGACTACCCCGGGGAGCTGTTTTTT
CDR3 protein: CASSLDYPGELFF

clone size: .
D gene: TRBD1
J gene: TRBJ2-2
V gene: TRBV7-9
CDR3 DNA: TGTGCCAGCAGCCCCCGGGACAGGGGGCGCGGGACCGGGGAGCTGTTTTTT
CDR3 protein: CASSPRDRGRGTGELFF

clone size: .
D gene: .
J gene: TRBJ2-1
V gene: TRBV11-3
CDR3 DNA: TGTGCCAGCAGCTTAACGTTCGGCAATGAGCAGTTCTTC
CDR3 protein: CASSLTFGNEQFF

clone size: .
D gene: .
J gene: TRBJ1-2
V gene: TRBV6-1
CDR3 DNA: TGTGCCAGCAGTGAACTAGGCTACACCTTC
CDR3 protein: CASSELGYTF

clone size: .
D gene: TRBD2
J gene: TRBJ2-3
V gene: TRBV4-1
CDR3 DNA: TGCGCCAGCAGCCAAGGGGCGGGAGCTTGGAATACGCAGTATTTT
CDR3 protein: CASSQGAGAWNTQYF

clone size: .
D gene: .
J gene: TRBJ1-5
V gene: TRBV6-1
CDR3 DNA: TGTGCCAGCAGTTCAAGCCCTTATCAGCCCCAGCATTTT
CDR3 protein: CASSSSPYQPQHF

clone size: .
D gene: TRBD1
J gene: TRBJ2-2
V gene: TRBV10-3
CDR3 DNA: TGTGCCATCTCCGGGACAGGGACCGGGGAGCTGTTTTTT
CDR3 protein: CAISGTGTGELFF

clone size: few
D gene: TRBD2
J gene: TRBJ2-1
V gene: TRBV11-3
CDR3 DNA: TGTGCCAGCAGCTTAGGGGTAGCGGGGGGCGATAGCTCCTACAATGAGCAGTTCTTC
CDR3 protein: CASSLGVAGGDSSYNEQFF

clone size: .
D gene: .
J gene: TRBJ2-3
V gene: TRBV7-2
CDR3 DNA: TGTGCCAGCAGCTACGAGATGGGAGATACGCAGTATTTT
CDR3 protein: CASSYEMGDTQYF

clone size: .
D gene: .
J gene: TRBJ2-7
V gene: TRBV4-1
CDR3 DNA: TGCGCCACCTCTGGGCAGCCGGGGACGGGAGAGCAGTACTTC
CDR3 protein: CATSGQPGTGEQYF

clone size: .
D gene: .
J gene: TRBJ1-2
V gene: TRBV11-2
CDR3 DNA: TGTGCCAGCAGCTACGGGCCAGGAGCTAACTATGGCTACACCTTC
CDR3 protein: CASSYGPGANYGYTF

clone size: .
D gene: .
J gene: TRBJ2-5
V gene: TRBV29-1
CDR3 DNA: TGCAGCGTTGAAGGGATTGAGGACAGTCAAGAGACCCAGTACTTC
CDR3 protein: CSVEGIEDSQETQYF

clone size: .
D gene: .
J gene: TRBJ2-3
V gene: TRBV7-9
CDR3 DNA: TGTGCCAGCAGCTCAGGGACAATAGATACGCAGTATTTT
CDR3 protein: CASSSGTIDTQYF

clone size: .
D gene: .
J gene: TRBJ2-1
V gene: TRBV14
CDR3 DNA: TGTGCCAGCAGCCACCGAGGGGGGAACGAGCAGTTCTTC
CDR3 protein: CASSHRGGNEQFF

clone size: .
D gene: TRBD1
J gene: TRBJ1-4
V gene: TRBV19
CDR3 DNA: TGTGCCAGTAGTCCGGCCAGGGGGTCGGATGAAAAACTGTTTTTT
CDR3 protein: CASSPARGSDEKLFF

clone size: .
D gene: TRBD1
J gene: TRBJ1-2
V gene: TRBV6-7
CDR3 DNA: TGTGCCAGCAGTGAATGGGTGGGGAACAGGGGGCTGGGCTACACCTTC
CDR3 protein: CASSEWVGNRGLGYTF

clone size: few
D gene: TRBD1
J gene: TRBJ1-1
V gene: TRBV11-2
CDR3 DNA: TGTGCCAGCAGCTTAGAACAGGGGGCTTCTGAAGCTTTCTTT
CDR3 protein: CASSLEQGASEAFF

clone size: .
D gene: .
J gene: TRBJ2-7
V gene: TRBV19
CDR3 DNA: TGTGCCAGTAGTATAGTCCCAGCCTACGAGCAGTACTTC
CDR3 protein: CASSIVPAYEQYF

clone size: .
D gene: TRBD1
J gene: TRBJ1-1
V gene: TRBV19
CDR3 DNA: TGTGCCAGTAGTGCTGGGACAGGGGGCGGAACTGAAGCTTTCTTT
CDR3 protein: CASSAGTGGGTEAFF

clone size: few
D gene: TRBD1
J gene: TRBJ1-4
V gene: TRBV5-1
CDR3 DNA: TGCGCCAGCAGCTTGGGACAGGGGGCCGGCGCAACTAATGAAAAACTGTTTTTT
CDR3 protein: CASSLGQGAGATNEKLFF

clone size: few
D gene: .
J gene: TRBJ2-1
V gene: TRBV28
CDR3 DNA: TGTGCCAGCAGGACCAAGAGGGGCGGTTACAATGAGCAGTTCTTC
CDR3 protein: CASRTKRGGYNEQFF

clone size: .
D gene: .
J gene: TRBJ1-2
V gene: TRBV10-3
CDR3 DNA: TGTGCCATCAGTGATCCCGGCCGCGGGACTCAATATGGCTACACCTTC
CDR3 protein: CAISDPGRGTQYGYTF

clone size: .
D gene: .
J gene: TRBJ1-1
V gene: TRBV7-2
CDR3 DNA: TGTGCCAGCAGCTTAGGTCCGGGGATGAACACTGAAGCTTTCTTT
CDR3 protein: CASSLGPGMNTEAFF